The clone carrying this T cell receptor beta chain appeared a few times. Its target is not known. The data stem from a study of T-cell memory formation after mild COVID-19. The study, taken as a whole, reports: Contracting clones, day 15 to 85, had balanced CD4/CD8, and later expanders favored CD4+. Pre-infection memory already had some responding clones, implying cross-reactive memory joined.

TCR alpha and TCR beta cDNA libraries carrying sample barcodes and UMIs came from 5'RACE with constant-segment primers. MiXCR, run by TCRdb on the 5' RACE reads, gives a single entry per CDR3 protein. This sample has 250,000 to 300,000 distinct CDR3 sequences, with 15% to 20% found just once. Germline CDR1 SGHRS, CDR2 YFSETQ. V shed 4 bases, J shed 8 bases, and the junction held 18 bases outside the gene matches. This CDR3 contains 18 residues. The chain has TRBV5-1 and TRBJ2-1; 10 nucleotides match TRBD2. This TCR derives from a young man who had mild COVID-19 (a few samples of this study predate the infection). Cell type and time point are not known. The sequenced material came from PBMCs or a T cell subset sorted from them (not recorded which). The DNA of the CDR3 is TGCGCCAGCAGCCTCAGATGGAGCGGGGGGGCGTTTGTTGATGAGCAGTTCTTC. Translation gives CASSLRWSGGAFVDEQFF.